This entry lists 3 T cell receptor beta chains sequenced from one sample in a study of T cells in Graves' hyperthyroidism and ophthalmopathy. The investigators amplified TCR beta CDR3 regions from RNA transcripts. The HTBI primer set drove a first-round RT-PCR of the TCR CDR3. TCRdb reprocessed the multiplex PCR reads with MiXCR, giving one entry per CDR3 protein. This table has around 100,000 distinct CDR3 sequences, 47% appearing once. Specimen: blood. Every receptor here comes from a man between 35 and 55 years old with Graves' hyperthyroidism.

Many counts were recorded for this clonotype. The V gene is TRBV2, the J gene TRBJ2-7; D is undetermined. The germline V gene has CDR1 SNHLY and CDR2 FYNNEI. CDR3 length equals 13 residues. Trimming took 0 bases from V and 3 from J, leaving 6 bases between them. Here the CDR3 DNA reads TGTGCCAGCAGTGAAGCGTTCGTCTACGAGCAGTACTTC. This codes for CASSEAFVYEQYF.

As for this clonotype: One end of the junction varies from germline; a read error may be responsible. The chain has TRBV7-8 and TRBJ1-5; TRBD1 matches 11 bases. CDR1 is SGHVS and CDR2 is FQNEAQ in the germline V gene. The CDR3 is 19 amino acids. CDR3 sequence reads: CASGFRTGGTGGGNQPQHF. CDR3 bases: TGTGCCAGCGGCTTCAGAACCGGTGGGACAGGGGGAGGCAATCAGCCCCAGCATTTT.

This clonotype was seen at least ten times. This rearrangement joins TRBV9 to TRBJ2-1; 10 bases match TRBD1. The V segment lost 6 bases and the J segment 6 bases; nucleotides outside the gene matches: 9. In germline, CDR1 is SGDLS, CDR2 YYNGEE. The CDR3 length is 15 residues. The CDR3 protein is CASTFGTGDLNEQFF. The CDR3 bases are TGTGCCAGCACGTTCGGGACAGGGGATCTCAATGAGCAGTTCTTC.